This T cell receptor (beta chain) is drawn from a study of blood T cell repertoires in COVID-19. On the study more broadly: Whether acute or convalescent, the COVID-19 samples came from the United States, Italy and Spain. PBMCs, B-cell-depleted T cells, or T cells provided the cDNA or gDNA that made up the material.

In the authors' methods: Scientists estimated how many nucleated cells there were by amplifying reference gene primers. Assay used: immunoSEQ multiplex PCR; TCRdb lists only in-frame clones, some missing. V, J and clone size are taken as reported in that table, and D and trimming were inferred from the DNA itself. The table lists about 220,000 clones, 80% to 85% of them singletons. Germline CDR1 reads SGHRS; CDR2 reads YFSETQ. V lost 4 bases and J lost 2; bases outside the gene matches: 7. The CDR3 has 15 residues. The TCR originated in a woman in her twenties or thirties who had recovered from COVID-19. What was sequenced was peripheral blood. The rearrangement joins TRBV5-1 to TRBJ2-5; 8 positions match TRBD1. The CDR3 reads CASSRAGGGQETQYF. CDR3 bases: TGCGCCAGCAGCCGAGCAGGGGGCGGTCAAGAGACCCAGTACTTC.